The rows below give T cell receptor beta chains drawn from one sample of a study of T cells in tuberculosis. Profiled with immunoSEQ multiplex PCR; TCRdb holds only in-frame clones, not every one. The data show tens of thousands of clones, less than 95% seen once. Sequences were derived from PBMCs, sampled at tuberculosis diagnosis. Every receptor here comes from an adult with tuberculosis. Both conserved end residues are part of each CDR3.

CDR3 | J | V
CASSLQTGPLTEAFF | TRBJ1-1 | TRBV11-2
CAWRNSEFPYGYTF | TRBJ1-2 | TRBV30
CASSLAGEAFF | TRBJ1-1 | TRBV11-3
CASSPGVGGELFF | TRBJ2-2 | TRBV10-1
CASSVRTGVFGYGYTF | TRBJ1-2 | TRBV19
CASSLRTSGGFRNTGELFF | TRBJ2-2 | TRBV7-3
CASSQVFEERVGYTF | TRBJ1-2 | TRBV4-3
CASSTRGPNYGYTF | TRBJ1-2 | TRBV9
CASGLVISGGGDGYTF | TRBJ1-2 | TRBV12-5
CASSLFSGGLQETQYF | TRBJ2-5 | TRBV7-2
CASSFPGQGSEKLFF | TRBJ1-4 | TRBV11-3
CASSFKQGIQVYGYTF | TRBJ1-2 | TRBV5-1
CASSLITGGGSYEQYF | TRBJ2-7 | TRBV7-2
CASSYPGAREQYF | TRBJ2-7 | TRBV6-5
CASSPQAFSNQPQHF | TRBJ1-5 | TRBV2
CASTRLAGTGELFF | TRBJ2-2 | TRBV2
CASSLQIGQVETQYF | TRBJ2-5 | TRBV4-1